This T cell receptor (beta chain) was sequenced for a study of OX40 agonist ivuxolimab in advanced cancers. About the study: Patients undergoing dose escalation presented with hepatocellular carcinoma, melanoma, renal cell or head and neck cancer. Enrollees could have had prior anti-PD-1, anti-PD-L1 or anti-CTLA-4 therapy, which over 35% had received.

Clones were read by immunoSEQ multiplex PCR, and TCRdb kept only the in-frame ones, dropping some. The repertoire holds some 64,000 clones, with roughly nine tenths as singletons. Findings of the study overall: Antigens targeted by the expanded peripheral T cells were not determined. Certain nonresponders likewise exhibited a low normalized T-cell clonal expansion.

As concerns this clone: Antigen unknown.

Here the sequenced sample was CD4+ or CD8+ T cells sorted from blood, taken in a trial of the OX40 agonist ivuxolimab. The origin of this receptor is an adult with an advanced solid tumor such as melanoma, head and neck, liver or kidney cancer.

The CDR3 DNA reads as TGTGCCAGCAGCCTCGGGGTGTCTAGCACAGATACGCAGTATTTT. This codes for CASSLGVSSTDTQYF. The chain employs TRBV11-2 and TRBJ2-3; a weak D match, TRBD2 (5 bases). Germline V gene sequence: CDR1 SGHAT, CDR2 FQNNGV. Deletions cut 5 bases from V and 0 bases from J, with 12 bases between. CDR3 length equals 15 residues.